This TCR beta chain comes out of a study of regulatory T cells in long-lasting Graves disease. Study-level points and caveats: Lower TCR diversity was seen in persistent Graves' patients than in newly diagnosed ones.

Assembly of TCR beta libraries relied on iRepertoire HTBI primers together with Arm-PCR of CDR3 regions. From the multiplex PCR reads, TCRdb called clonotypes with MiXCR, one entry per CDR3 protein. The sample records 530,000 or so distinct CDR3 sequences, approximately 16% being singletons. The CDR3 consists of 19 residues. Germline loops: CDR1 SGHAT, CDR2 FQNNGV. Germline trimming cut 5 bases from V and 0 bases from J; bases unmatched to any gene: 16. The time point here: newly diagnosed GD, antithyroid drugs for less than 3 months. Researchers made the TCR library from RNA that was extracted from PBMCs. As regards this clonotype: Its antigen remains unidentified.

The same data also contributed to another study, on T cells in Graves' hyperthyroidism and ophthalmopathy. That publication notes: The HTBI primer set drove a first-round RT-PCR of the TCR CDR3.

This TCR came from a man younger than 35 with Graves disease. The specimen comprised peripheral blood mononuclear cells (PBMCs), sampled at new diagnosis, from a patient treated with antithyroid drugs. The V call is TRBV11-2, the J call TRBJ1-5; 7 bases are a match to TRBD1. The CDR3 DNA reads TGTGCCAGCAGCGCGCCGGGGACAGACAAGTTCTATAGCAATCAGCCCCAGCATTTT. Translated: CASSAPGTDKFYSNQPQHF.